These 22 T cell receptor beta chains came from one sample sequenced in a study of blood T cells in healthy people across ages. For the second PCR, which ran for about 6 to 11 cycles, a sample-barcoded 5' primer and a J-beta primer mix were used. From the 5' RACE reads, TCRdb called clonotypes with MiXCR, one entry per CDR3 protein. Of about 1,400,000 distinct CDR3 sequences listed, around 59% are singletons. The sequenced sample consisted of blood. These receptors were obtained from a man in his late teens or twenties in good health.

The V gene is TRBV4-3, the J gene TRBJ2-4; TRBD1 agrees at 9 bases. The J call may be mistaken, given a closer DNA end match to TRBJ2-5. Germline CDR1 reads LGHNA; CDR2 reads YSLEER. The length of the CDR3 is 15 residues. The CDR3 sequence is CASSQGRTGEETQYF. The CDR3 nucleotides are TGCGCCAGCAGCCAAGGGAGGACAGGGGAAGAGACCCAGTACTTC.

The chain has TRBV15 and TRBJ2-7; 9 nucleotides agree with TRBD1. Per germline, CDR1 LNHNV and CDR2 YYDKDF (reference sequence). The length of the CDR3 is 14 residues. With V trimmed by 5 bases and J by 1 base, 3 bases remained unmatched. The CDR3 DNA sequence: TGTGCCACCAGCGGCGGGACAGGGTCCTACGAGCAGTACTTC. Its protein product is CATSGGTGSYEQYF.

This sequence joins TRBV12-3 or TRBV12-4 and TRBJ1-5; a weak D match, TRBD1 (5 bases). The CDR3 sequence is 15 residues long. Trimming cost V 6 bases and J 3 bases, with 15 bases left between them. This CDR3 is CASSPRGGVNQPQHF. The CDR3 DNA reads as TGTGCCAGCAGCCCCCGGGGGGGTGTCAATCAGCCCCAGCATTTT.

DNA of the CDR3: TGTGCCAGCAGTTCCCGATCAGGACAGGGGGTGAATTCACCCCTCCACTTT. Protein: CASSSRSGQGVNSPLHF. The chain carries TRBV6-6 and TRBJ1-6; 10 nucleotides align to TRBD1. In germline, CDR1 is MNHNY, CDR2 SVGAGI (reference sequence). The CDR3 contains 17 residues. With V trimmed by 4 bases and J by 7 bases, 10 bases remained unmatched.

The chain joins TRBV7-9 to TRBJ2-7; no reliable D call. This CDR3 is built from 11 residues. Germline-derived CDR1 and CDR2 are SEHNR and FQNEAQ (reference sequence). V was clipped by 5 bases and J by 8 bases, with 10 bases between them. The CDR3 loop reads CASSVPPQQYF. CDR3 DNA: TGTGCCAGCAGCGTGCCTCCTCAGCAGTACTTC.

The chain recombines TRBV4-2 with TRBJ1-2, with D perhaps TRBD1 (5 bases). The ends were cut back, 3 bases at V and 2 bases at J, with 16 bases in the middle. Germline V lookup: CDR1 LGHNA, CDR2 YNFKEQ. This CDR3 region has 16 residues. The CDR3 sequence is CASSHRRGATNYGYTF. The DNA for the CDR3 is TGTGCCAGCAGCCACCGGAGAGGGGCCACAAACTATGGCTACACCTTC.

V gene TRBV29-1 combines with J gene TRBJ1-2; 7 positions agree with TRBD1. With 6 bases clipped from V and 8 bases from J, the junction kept 18 bases outside the gene matches. Germline values: CDR1 SQVTM, CDR2 ANQGSEA. The CDR3 length is 15 residues. The CDR3 here is CSVPVAAQGGMGYTF. CDR3 coding DNA: TGCAGCGTCCCCGTAGCAGCCCAGGGGGGTATGGGCTACACCTTC.

This clonotype was seen only a few times. J is TRBJ2-7 and V is TRBV4-2, with 8 bases matching TRBD1. This CDR3 has 16 amino acids. With 4 bases clipped from V and 2 bases from J, the junction kept 10 bases outside the gene matches. Germline lookup yields CDR1 LGHNA and CDR2 YNFKEQ. The CDR3, as DNA: TGTGCCAGCAGCCTCCTGACGGGACAGGTAGCCTACGAGCAGTACTTC. Its protein is CASSLLTGQVAYEQYF.

The chain links TRBV11-1 to TRBJ2-7; unclear D gene. Per the germline V gene, CDR1 is SGHAT and CDR2 is FQDESV (reference sequence). The ends were cut back, 5 bases at V and 1 base at J, with 9 bases in the middle. The CDR3 consists of 13 residues. This CDR3 is CASSLGMSYEQYF. The CDR3 DNA is TGTGCCAGCAGCCTAGGCATGTCCTACGAGCAGTACTTC.

The genes are TRBV4-3 and TRBJ2-7, with no clear D. Trimming left V 9 bases short and J 0 bases short, with 18 bases between. This CDR3 contains 15 residues. CDR1 is LGHNA, CDR2 YSLEER, per germline. This chain's CDR3 is CASSPRLLSSYEQYF. CDR3 in DNA: TGCGCCAGTTCGCCCCGACTGTTGAGCTCCTACGAGCAGTACTTC.

The rearrangement uses TRBV13 and TRBJ1-2; no clear D. This CDR3 contains 15 residues. Germline V CDR1 and CDR2: PRHDT, FYEKMQ (reference sequence). Trimming cost V 3 bases and J 4 bases, with 15 bases left between them. CDR3: CASSFSRAGTYGYTF. The CDR3 region has the DNA TGTGCCAGCAGCTTCTCCCGCGCGGGAACCTATGGCTACACCTTC.

This clonotype was picked up a small number of times. The chain couples TRBV11-2 to TRBJ1-5; maybe TRBD1 (5 bases). This CDR3 is built from 14 residues. Trimming left V 3 bases short and J 4 bases short, with 10 bases between. Germline V gene lookup returns CDR1 SGHAT and CDR2 FQNNGV. The CDR3 sequence: CASSLGPINQPQHF. The CDR3 DNA reads as TGTGCCAGCAGCTTGGGACCGATTAATCAGCCCCAGCATTTT. Full variable domain (outside the CDR3, taken from reference TRBV11-2 and TRBJ1-5): EAGVAQSPRYKIIEKRQSVAFWCNPISGHATLYWYQQILGQGPKLLIQFQNNGVVDDSQLPKDRFSAERLKGVDSTLKIQPAKLEDSAVYLCASSLGPINQPQHFGDGTRLSIL.

CDR3 sequence: CASGDIKRWTEAFF. The DNA of the CDR3 is TGTGCCAGCGGGGACATAAAGAGGTGGACTGAAGCTTTCTTT. This chain connects TRBV6-2 or TRBV6-3 to TRBJ1-1, with D possibly matching TRBD1 (6 bases). Deletions cut 8 bases from V and 5 bases from J, with 18 bases between. Germline assignment: CDR1 MNHEY and CDR2 SVGEGT. CDR3 length: 14 residues.

The chain joins TRBV20-1 to TRBJ1-2; D remains ambiguous. Trimming left V 6 bases short and J 7 bases short, with 12 bases between. CDR1 and CDR2 from the germline V gene are DFQATT and SNEGSKA (reference sequence). The CDR3 extends over 11 amino acids. CDR3 amino acids: CSAPDIPGYTF. The CDR3 DNA follows: TGCAGTGCCCCAGACATACCTGGCTACACCTTC.

V gene TRBV10-3 combines with J gene TRBJ1-2, with D unresolved. This CDR3 contains 14 residues. Trimming cost V 5 bases and J 2 bases, with 12 bases left between them. From germline, CDR1 is ENHRY and CDR2 SYGVKD. The CDR3 bases are TGTGCCATCAGTCCCGGACGGCCAAACTATGGCTACACCTTC. It translates to CAISPGRPNYGYTF.

This rearrangement joins TRBV20-1 to TRBJ2-7, with D perhaps matching TRBD2 (5 bases). Germline V CDR1 and CDR2: DFQATT, SNEGSKA (reference sequence). The length of the CDR3 is 15 residues. Trimming took 0 bases from V and 4 from J, leaving 16 bases between them. The DNA of the CDR3 is TGCAGTGCTAGAGAGGGTGGGAGAATATATTACGAGCAGTACTTC. It translates to CSAREGGRIYYEQYF.

V is TRBV20-1 and J is TRBJ1-1; 10 bases fit TRBD1. Per germline, CDR1 DFQATT and CDR2 SNEGSKA (reference sequence). There are 11 residues in the CDR3. This CDR3 reads CRGQGSTEAFF. Written as DNA, the CDR3 is TGCAGGGGACAGGGGAGCACTGAAGCTTTCTTT.

The chain joins TRBV4-2 to TRBJ2-5; D is undetermined. The CDR3 spans 15 residues. Trimming cost V 1 base and J 1 base, with 10 bases left between them. Germline CDR1 is LGHNA and CDR2 is YNFKEQ. CDR3 sequence: CASSQGRGAQETQYF. CDR3 DNA sequence: TGTGCCAGCAGCCAAGGCCGCGGAGCCCAAGAGACCCAGTACTTC.

The sample holds one count of this clonotype. Since the CDR3 does not end with the conserved phenylalanine or tryptophan, this likely comes from a read error. The chain recombines TRBV29-1 with TRBJ2-5, with D maybe TRBD2 (6 bases). Germline V gene data show CDR1 as SQVTM and CDR2 as ANQGSEA. With 4 bases removed from V and 5 bases from J, the gap between germline ends came to 20 bases. CDR3 length: 15 residues. This CDR3 is CSVVGGAAFGETQYL. The CDR3 coding sequence is TGCAGCGTTGTAGGAGGGGCCGCTTTTGGGGAGACCCAGTACTTA.

This chain connects TRBV6-5 to TRBJ2-5; 11 bases are a match to TRBD1. With 4 bases clipped from V and 4 bases from J, the junction kept 11 bases outside the gene matches. In germline, CDR1 is MNHEY, CDR2 SVGAGI. The CDR3 covers 17 residues. CDR3 sequence reads: CASSSRSRTGGGETQYF. The CDR3 region has the DNA TGTGCCAGCAGTTCCCGATCGAGGACAGGGGGCGGAGAGACCCAGTACTTC.

The chain is built from TRBV20-1 and TRBJ1-5; D ambiguous. This CDR3 is 14 amino acids long. CDR1 is DFQATT, CDR2 SNEGSKA, per germline (reference sequence). V lost 6 bases to trimming and J lost 0 bases, with 12 bases between them. The CDR3 sequence: CSAPTGYSNQPQHF. The DNA for the CDR3 is TGCAGTGCCCCGACGGGTTATAGCAATCAGCCCCAGCATTTT.

The table lists this clonotype with a few counts. One end of the junction does not line up with germline, which may come from a read error. Written as DNA, the CDR3 is TGTGCTAGCAGCCCCGACCCCACAGATACGCAGTATTTT. Translated, it gives CASSPDPTDTQYF. The V gene is TRBV7-7, the J gene TRBJ2-3, with unresolved D. The CDR3 contains 13 residues. CDR1 SSHAT and CDR2 FNYEAQ come from the germline V gene (reference sequence).